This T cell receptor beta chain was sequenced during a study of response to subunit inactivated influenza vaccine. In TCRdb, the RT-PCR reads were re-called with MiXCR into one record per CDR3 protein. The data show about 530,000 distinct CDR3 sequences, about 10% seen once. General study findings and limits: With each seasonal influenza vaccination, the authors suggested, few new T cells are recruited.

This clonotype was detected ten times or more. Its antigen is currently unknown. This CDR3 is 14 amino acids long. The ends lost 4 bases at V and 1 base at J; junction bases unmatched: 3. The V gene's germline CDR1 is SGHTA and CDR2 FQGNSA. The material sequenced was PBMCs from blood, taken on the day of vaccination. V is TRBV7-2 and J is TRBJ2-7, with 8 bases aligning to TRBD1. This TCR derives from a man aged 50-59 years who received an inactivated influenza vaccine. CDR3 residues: CASSSTGVSYEQYF. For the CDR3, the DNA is TGTGCCAGCAGCTCGACAGGGGTATCCTACGAGCAGTACTTC. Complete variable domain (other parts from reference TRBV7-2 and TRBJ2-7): GAGVSQSPSNKVTEKGKDVELRCDPISGHTALYWYRQSLGQGLEFLIYFQGNSAPDKSGLPSDRFSAERTGGSVSTLTIQRTQQEDSAVYLCASSSTGVSYEQYFGPGTRLTVT.